This TCR beta chain was sequenced in a study of cytomegalovirus exposure and HLA in healthy donors. Study as a whole: In an earlier analysis, approximately 120 million unique TCR beta sequences were found from approximately 190 million T cells.

Study conclusions and caveats: A list of approximately 160 TCR beta chains associated with cytomegalovirus was given. Evidence from a later analysis indicated that most CMV-associated TCR beta chains looked HLA-restricted.

CDR1 is LGHNA, CDR2 YSLEER, per germline. Trimming pared 1 base from V and 5 bases from J, leaving 17 bases between. CDR3 length equals 16 residues. With respect to this clone: The antigen is unknown.

The PCR made use of 60 Vbeta and 13 Jbeta primers. In the original analysis: Later analysis identified tens of millions of unique TCR beta chains, 8.5 million to 13 million shared. The assay was immunoSEQ multiplex PCR, and TCRdb's table has in-frame clones only and misses some. The V and J calls and clone size come from that table; D and trimming were worked out from the DNA. In total, the table holds 120,000 to 150,000 clones. Input material: PBMCs. The source is a woman aged 45-65 years in good health and CMV-seronegative. The rearrangement uses TRBV4-3 and TRBJ1-2, with D perhaps TRBD1 (6 bases). As DNA, the CDR3 is TGCGCCAGCAGCCAAGGCCTGGGGGGGGCAGGGTATGGCTACACCTTC. Amino acid sequence: CASSQGLGGAGYGYTF.